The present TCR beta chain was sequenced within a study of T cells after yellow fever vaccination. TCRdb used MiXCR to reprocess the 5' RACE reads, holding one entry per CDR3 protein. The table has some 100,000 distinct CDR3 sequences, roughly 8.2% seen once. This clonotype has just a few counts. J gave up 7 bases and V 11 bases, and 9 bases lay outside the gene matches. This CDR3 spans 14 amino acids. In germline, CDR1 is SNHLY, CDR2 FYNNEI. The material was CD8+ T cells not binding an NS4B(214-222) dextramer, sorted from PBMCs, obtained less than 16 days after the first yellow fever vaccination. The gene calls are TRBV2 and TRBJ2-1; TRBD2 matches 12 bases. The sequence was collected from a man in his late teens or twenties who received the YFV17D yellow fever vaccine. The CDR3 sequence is CARSSGGALNEQFF. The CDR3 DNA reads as TGTGCCCGTTCTAGCGGGGGGGCTTTGAATGAGCAGTTCTTC.